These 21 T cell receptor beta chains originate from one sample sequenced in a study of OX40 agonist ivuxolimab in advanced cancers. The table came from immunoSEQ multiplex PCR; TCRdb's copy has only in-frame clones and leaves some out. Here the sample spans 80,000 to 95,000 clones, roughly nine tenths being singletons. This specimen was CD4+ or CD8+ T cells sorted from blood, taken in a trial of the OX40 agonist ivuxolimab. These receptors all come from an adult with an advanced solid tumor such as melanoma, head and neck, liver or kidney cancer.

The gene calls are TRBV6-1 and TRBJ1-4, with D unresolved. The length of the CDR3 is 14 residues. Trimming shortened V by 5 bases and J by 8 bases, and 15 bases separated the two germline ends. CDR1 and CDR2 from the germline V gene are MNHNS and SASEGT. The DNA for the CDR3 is TGTGCCAGCAGTAAGGGTGTTTGGGAGGAAAAACTGTTTTTT. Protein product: CASSKGVWEEKLFF.

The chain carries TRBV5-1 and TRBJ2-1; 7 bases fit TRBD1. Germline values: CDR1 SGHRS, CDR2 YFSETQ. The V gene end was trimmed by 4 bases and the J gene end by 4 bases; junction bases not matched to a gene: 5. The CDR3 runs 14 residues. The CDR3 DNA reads TGCGCCAGCAGCGTCGGGACAGAATACAATGAGCAGTTCTTC. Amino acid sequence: CASSVGTEYNEQFF.

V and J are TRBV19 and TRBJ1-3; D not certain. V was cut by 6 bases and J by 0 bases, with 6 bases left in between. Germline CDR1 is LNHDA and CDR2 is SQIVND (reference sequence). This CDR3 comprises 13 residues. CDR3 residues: CASSPNSGNTIYF. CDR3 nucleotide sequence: TGTGCCAGTAGCCCGAACTCTGGAAACACCATATATTTT.

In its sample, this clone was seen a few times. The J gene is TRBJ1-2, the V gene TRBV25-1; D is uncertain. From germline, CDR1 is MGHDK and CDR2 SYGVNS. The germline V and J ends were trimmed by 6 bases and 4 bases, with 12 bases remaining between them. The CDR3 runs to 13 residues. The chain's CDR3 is CASSDPVGYGYTF. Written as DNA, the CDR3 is TGTGCCAGCAGCGACCCAGTAGGCTATGGCTACACCTTC.

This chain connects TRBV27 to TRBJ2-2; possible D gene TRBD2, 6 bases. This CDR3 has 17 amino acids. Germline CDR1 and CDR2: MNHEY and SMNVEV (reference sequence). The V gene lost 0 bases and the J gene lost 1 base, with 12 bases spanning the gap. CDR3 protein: CASSLSVGGLNTGELFF. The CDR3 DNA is TGTGCCAGCAGTTTATCTGTCGGGGGTCTGAACACCGGGGAGCTGTTTTTT.

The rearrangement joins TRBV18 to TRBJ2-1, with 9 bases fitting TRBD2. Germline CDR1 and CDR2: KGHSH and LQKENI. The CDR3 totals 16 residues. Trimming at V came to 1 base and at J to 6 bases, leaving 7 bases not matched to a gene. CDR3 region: CASSPLPAGGPNEQFF. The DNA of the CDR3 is TGTGCCAGCTCACCACTTCCAGCGGGGGGCCCCAATGAGCAGTTCTTC.

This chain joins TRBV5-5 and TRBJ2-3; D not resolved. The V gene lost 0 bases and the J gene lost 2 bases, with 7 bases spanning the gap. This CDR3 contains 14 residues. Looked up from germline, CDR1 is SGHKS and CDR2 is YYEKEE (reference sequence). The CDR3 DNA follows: TGTGCCAGCAGCTTGGAGGGTAACACAGATACGCAGTATTTT. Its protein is CASSLEGNTDTQYF.

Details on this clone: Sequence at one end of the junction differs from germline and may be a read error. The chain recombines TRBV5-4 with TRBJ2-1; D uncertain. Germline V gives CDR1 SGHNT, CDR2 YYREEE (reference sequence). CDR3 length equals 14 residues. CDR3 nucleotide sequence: TGTGCCAGCAGCCTAGATACCGACCACAAAGAGCAGTTCTTC. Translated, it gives CASSLDTDHKEQFF.

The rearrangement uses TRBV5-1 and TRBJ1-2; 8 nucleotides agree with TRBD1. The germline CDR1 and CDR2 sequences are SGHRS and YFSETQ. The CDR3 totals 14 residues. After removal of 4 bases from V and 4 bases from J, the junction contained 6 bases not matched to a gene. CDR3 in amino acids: CASSPRTGSYGYTF. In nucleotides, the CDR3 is TGCGCCAGCAGCCCCCGGACAGGGAGCTATGGCTACACCTTC.

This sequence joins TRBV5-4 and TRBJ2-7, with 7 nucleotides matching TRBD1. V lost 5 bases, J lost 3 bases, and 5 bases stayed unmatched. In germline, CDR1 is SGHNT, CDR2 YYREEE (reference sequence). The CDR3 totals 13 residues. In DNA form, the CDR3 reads TGTGCCAGCAGACGGGCAGGGGGCTACGAGCAGTACTTC. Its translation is CASRRAGGYEQYF.

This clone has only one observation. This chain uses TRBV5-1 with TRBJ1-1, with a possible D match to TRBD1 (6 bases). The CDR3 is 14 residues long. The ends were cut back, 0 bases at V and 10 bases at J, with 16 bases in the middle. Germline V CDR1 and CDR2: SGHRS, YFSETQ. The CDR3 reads CASSLESGAGGAFF. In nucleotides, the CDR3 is TGCGCCAGCAGCTTGGAATCGGGGGCGGGTGGAGCTTTCTTT. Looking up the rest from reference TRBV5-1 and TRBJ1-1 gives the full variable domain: KAGVTQTPRYLIKTRGQQVTLSCSPISGHRSVSWYQQTPGQGLQFLFEYFSETQRNKGNFPGRFSGRQFSNSRSEMNVSTLELGDSALYLCASSLESGAGGAFFGQGTRLTVV.

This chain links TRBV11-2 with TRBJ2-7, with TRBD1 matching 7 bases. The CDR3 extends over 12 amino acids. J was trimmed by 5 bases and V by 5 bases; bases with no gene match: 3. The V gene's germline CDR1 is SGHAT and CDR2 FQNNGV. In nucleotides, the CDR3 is TGTGCCAGCAGCATACAGGGGAACGAGCAGTACTTC. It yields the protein CASSIQGNEQYF.

CDR3 nucleotides: TGCAGCGTGGGGACCACAGATACGCAGTATTTT. Protein: CSVGTTDTQYF. V is TRBV29-1 and J is TRBJ2-3; D tentatively reads TRBD1 or TRBD2 (5 bases each). V was clipped by 6 bases and J by 2 bases, with 6 bases between them. The CDR3 extends over 11 amino acids. CDR1 is SQVTM and CDR2 is ANQGSEA in the germline V gene.

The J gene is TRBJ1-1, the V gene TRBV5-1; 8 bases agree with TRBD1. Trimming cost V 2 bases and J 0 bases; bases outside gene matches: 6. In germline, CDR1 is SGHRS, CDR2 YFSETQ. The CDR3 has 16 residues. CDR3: CASSFGQGSMNTEAFF. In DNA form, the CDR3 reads TGCGCCAGCAGCTTTGGACAGGGCTCTATGAACACTGAAGCTTTCTTT.

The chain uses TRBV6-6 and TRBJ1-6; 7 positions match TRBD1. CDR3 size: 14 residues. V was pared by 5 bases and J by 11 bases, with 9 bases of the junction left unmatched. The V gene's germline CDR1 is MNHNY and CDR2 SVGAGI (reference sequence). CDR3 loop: CASSLDRDSAPLHF. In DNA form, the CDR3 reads TGTGCCAGCAGTCTAGACAGGGACTCGGCACCCCTCCACTTT.

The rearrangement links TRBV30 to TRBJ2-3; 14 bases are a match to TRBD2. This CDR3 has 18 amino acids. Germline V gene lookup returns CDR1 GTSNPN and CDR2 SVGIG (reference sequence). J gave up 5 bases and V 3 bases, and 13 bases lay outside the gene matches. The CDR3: CAWSHSPWTSGGQDTQYF. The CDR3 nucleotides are TGTGCCTGGAGCCACAGTCCGTGGACTAGCGGGGGGCAAGATACGCAGTATTTT.

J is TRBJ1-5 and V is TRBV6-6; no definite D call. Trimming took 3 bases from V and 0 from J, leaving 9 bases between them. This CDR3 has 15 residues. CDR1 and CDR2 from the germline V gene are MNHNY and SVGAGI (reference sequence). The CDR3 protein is CASSYSGHSNQPQHF. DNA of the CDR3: TGTGCCAGCAGTTATTCGGGTCATAGCAATCAGCCCCAGCATTTT.

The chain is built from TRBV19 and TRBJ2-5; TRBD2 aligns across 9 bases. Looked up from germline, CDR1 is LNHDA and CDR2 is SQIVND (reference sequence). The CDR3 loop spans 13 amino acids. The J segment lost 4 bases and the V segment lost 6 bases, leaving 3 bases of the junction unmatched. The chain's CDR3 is CASSGLARETQYF. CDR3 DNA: TGTGCCAGTAGCGGACTAGCGAGAGAGACCCAGTACTTC.

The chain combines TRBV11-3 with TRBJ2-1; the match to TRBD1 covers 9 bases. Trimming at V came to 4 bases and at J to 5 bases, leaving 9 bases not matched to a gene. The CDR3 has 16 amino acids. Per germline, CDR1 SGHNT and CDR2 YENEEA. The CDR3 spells CASSSPPGQGHNEQFF. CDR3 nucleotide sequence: TGTGCCAGCAGCTCGCCACCGGGACAGGGCCACAATGAGCAGTTCTTC.

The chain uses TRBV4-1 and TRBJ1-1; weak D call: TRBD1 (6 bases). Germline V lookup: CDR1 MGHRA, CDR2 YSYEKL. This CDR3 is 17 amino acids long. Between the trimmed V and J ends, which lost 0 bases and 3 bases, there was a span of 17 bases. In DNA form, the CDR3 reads TGCGCCAGCAGCCAAGACGCGGCAGGGGTATTAGACACTGAAGCTTTCTTT. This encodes CASSQDAAGVLDTEAFF.

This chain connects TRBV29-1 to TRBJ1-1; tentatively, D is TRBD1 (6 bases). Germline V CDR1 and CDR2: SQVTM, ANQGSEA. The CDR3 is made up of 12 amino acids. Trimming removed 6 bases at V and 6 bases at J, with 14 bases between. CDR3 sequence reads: CSVKGGASEAFF. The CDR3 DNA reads TGCAGCGTAAAGGGGGGGGCTTCTGAAGCTTTCTTT. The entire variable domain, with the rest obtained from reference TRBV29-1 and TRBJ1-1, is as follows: SAVISQKPSRDICQRGTSLTIQCQVDSQVTMMFWYRQQPGQSLTLIATANQGSEATYESGFVIDKFPISRPNLTFSTLTVSNMSPEDSSIYLCSVKGGASEAFFGQGTRLTVV.